One and the same sample provided the 32 T cell receptor beta chains below, sequenced in a study of shared clonotypes between healthy human individuals. As defined, naive CD8 cells were CD45RO-negative and positively selected for CCR7, with terminally differentiated effector memory CD45RA+ cells excluded. Here immunoSEQ multiplex PCR was the method, and the copy in TCRdb shows in-frame clones only, minus some. The data contain around 640,000 clones, roughly 96% of them singletons. The sequenced material came from naive CD8+ T cells sorted from blood. The receptors stem from a woman aged 25 to 39 in good health.

This chain uses TRBV13 with TRBJ2-3; D is undetermined. V was cut by 3 bases and J by 1 base, with 5 bases left in between. CDR3 length: 13 amino acids. CDR1 PRHDT and CDR2 FYEKMQ come from the germline V gene (reference sequence). The CDR3 sequence is CASSFWGTDTQYF. Here the CDR3 DNA reads TGTGCCAGCAGCTTTTGGGGCACAGATACGCAGTATTTT.

The V and J genes are TRBV7-8 and TRBJ2-7; 13 bases map to TRBD2. CDR3 length: 19 residues. Looked up from germline, CDR1 is SGHVS and CDR2 is FQNEAQ. The ends lost 3 bases at V and 4 bases at J; junction bases unmatched: 15. The CDR3 reads CASSLSELAGGPHLYEQYF. Written as DNA, the CDR3 is TGTGCCAGCAGCTTGTCCGAACTAGCGGGAGGGCCGCACCTTTACGAGCAGTACTTC.

The chain carries TRBV5-1 and TRBJ2-3, with unresolved D. Germline CDR1 reads SGHRS; CDR2 reads YFSETQ. The V gene lost 2 bases and the J gene lost 2 bases, with 12 bases spanning the gap. This CDR3 contains 15 residues. CDR3 sequence: CASSFGPPHTDTQYF. DNA of the CDR3: TGCGCCAGCAGCTTTGGGCCCCCGCACACAGATACGCAGTATTTT. The full variable domain, with the rest looked up from reference TRBV5-1 and TRBJ2-3, is KAGVTQTPRYLIKTRGQQVTLSCSPISGHRSVSWYQQTPGQGLQFLFEYFSETQRNKGNFPGRFSGRQFSNSRSEMNVSTLELGDSALYLCASSFGPPHTDTQYFGPGTRLTVL.

This chain joins TRBV5-5 and TRBJ2-1; D remains unclear. V was trimmed by 5 bases and J by 5 bases, leaving 8 bases between them. This CDR3 contains 12 residues. Germline V gene lookup returns CDR1 SGHKS and CDR2 YYEKEE (reference sequence). CDR3 protein: CASSHVDNEQFF. CDR3 in DNA: TGTGCCAGCAGTCATGTGGACAATGAGCAGTTCTTC.

The rearrangement links TRBV19 to TRBJ2-5; 7 bases line up with TRBD1. The tail of the sequence fits TRBJ2-7 better, so the J call may be wrong. CDR1 and CDR2 (germline): LNHDA, SQIVND (reference sequence). There are 15 residues in the CDR3. CDR3 amino acids: CASRGAPGGSYEQYF. The CDR3 nucleotides read TGTGCCAGTAGGGGCGCCCCAGGGGGCTCCTACGAGCAGTACTTC.

The rearrangement joins TRBV5-4 to TRBJ2-7; no firm D call. Germline V gives CDR1 SGHNT, CDR2 YYREEE (reference sequence). V was pared by 4 bases and J by 5 bases, with 16 bases between. The CDR3 is 14 residues long. DNA for the CDR3: TGTGCCAGCAGCCACTGGGCGAACCTCGACGAGCAGTACTTC. This sequence encodes CASSHWANLDEQYF.

The V gene is TRBV2, the J gene TRBJ2-7; TRBD1 is a possible D gene (5 bases). In germline, CDR1 is SNHLY, CDR2 FYNNEI. Trimming left V 6 bases short and J 2 bases short, with 8 bases between. CDR3 length: 12 residues. The CDR3 reads CASRPDTYEQYF. DNA for the CDR3: TGTGCCAGCAGACCGGACACCTACGAGCAGTACTTC.

V usage is TRBV13 and J usage is TRBJ2-5, with D perhaps assigned TRBD1 or TRBD2 (5 bases each). The CDR3 loop spans 15 amino acids. The germline CDR1 and CDR2 sequences are PRHDT and FYEKMQ (reference sequence). Trimming stripped 4 bases from V and 4 bases from J, with 16 bases between. The CDR3 nucleotides read TGTGCCAGCAGCTGGGTGGATCGGGGCAGAGAGACCCAGTACTTC. This codes for CASSWVDRGRETQYF.

The V call is TRBV28, the J call TRBJ2-7; 7 positions match TRBD2. V dropped 3 bases and J dropped 3; count of bases not matched to a gene: 8. CDR1 is MDHEN and CDR2 is SYDVKM in the germline V gene. This CDR3 has 15 residues. CDR3 protein: CASSLGLAVDYEQYF. The CDR3 DNA reads as TGTGCCAGCAGTTTGGGGCTAGCGGTAGACTACGAGCAGTACTTC.

The chain carries TRBV4-2 and TRBJ2-1, with 7 bases that match TRBD2. The ends lost 1 base at V and 15 bases at J; junction bases unmatched: 9. There are 13 residues in the CDR3. CDR1 LGHNA and CDR2 YNFKEQ come from the germline V gene. The CDR3, as DNA: TGTGCCAGCAGCCAAGGCACTGGACTAGTTCCGTTCTTC. It yields the protein CASSQGTGLVPFF.

This clone was detected once. Other DNA sequences in this sample translate to the same CDR3. The chain uses TRBV27 and TRBJ2-7; 10 nucleotides line up with TRBD1. The CDR3 contains 14 residues. Germline V gene data show CDR1 as MNHEY and CDR2 as SMNVEV (reference sequence). The J segment lost 2 bases and the V segment lost 4 bases, leaving 2 bases of the junction unmatched. The CDR3 DNA sequence: TGTGCCAGCAGTTCCGGACAGGGGGCCTACGAGCAGTACTTC. This sequence encodes CASSSGQGAYEQYF.

J is TRBJ1-3 and V is TRBV7-8; D is possibly TRBD1 (6 bases). In germline, CDR1 is SGHVS, CDR2 FQNEAQ. This CDR3 region has 15 residues. The V and J ends lost 5 bases and 0 bases respectively, with 11 bases between them. The CDR3 is CASSRDRSSGNTIYF. CDR3 DNA: TGTGCCAGCAGCCGAGACAGGAGCTCTGGAAACACCATATATTTT.

In this sample, this clone turned up once. J is TRBJ2-5 and V is TRBV5-4; no definite D call. CDR3 size: 13 residues. Trimming shortened V by 2 bases and J by 0 bases, and 5 bases separated the two germline ends. Germline CDR1 and CDR2: SGHNT and YYREEE (reference sequence). CDR3: CASSFSNQETQYF. The CDR3 DNA reads as TGTGCCAGCAGCTTCTCCAACCAAGAGACCCAGTACTTC. Full variable domain (outside the CDR3, taken from reference TRBV5-4 and TRBJ2-5): ETGVTQSPTHLIKTRGQQVTLRCSSQSGHNTVSWYQQALGQGPQFIFQYYREEENGRGNFPPRFSGLQFPNYSSELNVNALELDDSALYLCASSFSNQETQYFGPGTRLLVL.

The gene calls are TRBV7-2 and TRBJ2-2; a weak D match, TRBD2 (6 bases). Trimming shortened V by 3 bases and J by 4 bases, and 9 bases separated the two germline ends. Looked up from germline, CDR1 is SGHTA and CDR2 is FQGNSA. This CDR3 is built from 14 residues. CDR3 protein: CASSFGTFTGELFF. DNA of the CDR3: TGTGCCAGCAGCTTCGGGACTTTCACCGGGGAGCTGTTTTTT.

The chain joins TRBV11-3 to TRBJ1-2; no clear D gene. Germline V gene data show CDR1 as SGHNT and CDR2 as YENEEA. Trimming removed 5 bases at V and 1 base at J, with 20 bases between. The CDR3 runs to 17 residues. This CDR3 is CASSHLIVLGFNYGYTF. The CDR3, as DNA: TGTGCCAGCAGCCACCTAATAGTCCTAGGGTTTAACTATGGCTACACCTTC.

This clone was seen just once. The rearrangement uses TRBV28 and TRBJ1-5; 7 bases align to TRBD1. The CDR3 length is 14 residues. Germline trimming cut 4 bases from V and 7 bases from J; bases unmatched to any gene: 7. CDR1 is MDHEN, CDR2 SYDVKM, per germline. CDR3 sequence reads: CASSSPQGSQPQHF. The CDR3 DNA reads TGTGCCAGCAGTTCTCCACAGGGGAGCCAGCCCCAGCATTTT.

This CDR3 is CASMPGTGAVMELFF. The DNA of the CDR3 is TGTGCCAGCATGCCCGGGACAGGGGCTGTCATGGAACTGTTTTTT. The V call is TRBV19, the J call TRBJ1-4, with 10 bases fitting TRBD1. Germline V gene data show CDR1 as LNHDA and CDR2 as SQIVND (reference sequence). The CDR3 sequence is 15 residues long. The trim removed 9 bases at V and 12 bases at J, leaving 16 bases unmatched.

The chain employs TRBV5-5 and TRBJ2-7; D unclear. This CDR3 spans 14 amino acids. Deletions cut 5 bases from V and 2 bases from J, with 14 bases between. Germline lookup yields CDR1 SGHKS and CDR2 YYEKEE (reference sequence). The CDR3 spells CASSGAGSTYEQYF. CDR3 DNA sequence: TGTGCCAGCAGTGGAGCCGGGTCAACCTACGAGCAGTACTTC.

This chain links TRBV4-1 with TRBJ2-2; unclear D gene. There are 15 residues in the CDR3. Germline V gene lookup returns CDR1 MGHRA and CDR2 YSYEKL. Trimming took off 1 base at V and 1 base at J, with 7 bases between the two ends. In DNA form, the CDR3 reads TGCGCCAGCAGCCAAGTAGGCGGGAACACCGGGGAGCTGTTTTTT. Translating it yields CASSQVGGNTGELFF.

The chain combines TRBV11-2 with TRBJ1-3; D is unresolved. This CDR3 region has 16 residues. Trimming took off 0 bases at V and 3 bases at J, with 12 bases between the two ends. Per germline, CDR1 SGHAT and CDR2 FQNNGV. The chain's CDR3 is CASSLDAGFFGNTIYF. CDR3 in DNA: TGTGCCAGCAGCTTAGATGCGGGGTTCTTTGGAAACACCATATATTTT.

The rearrangement uses TRBV5-1 and TRBJ2-2; unclear D gene. This CDR3 is 15 amino acids long. V lost 0 bases to trimming and J lost 4 bases, with 10 bases between them. Germline-derived CDR1 and CDR2 are SGHRS and YFSETQ. The DNA of the CDR3 is TGCGCCAGCAGCTTGGGCCAGGTCGGCACCGGGGAGCTGTTTTTT. It translates to CASSLGQVGTGELFF.

V gene TRBV5-6 combines with J gene TRBJ2-5; no clear D gene. Per the germline V gene, CDR1 is SGHDT and CDR2 is YYEEEE. Trimming shortened V by 0 bases and J by 7 bases, and 10 bases separated the two germline ends. The CDR3 extends over 13 amino acids. DNA for the CDR3: TGTGCCAGCAGCTTGGCCGGTGGTGGGACCCAGTACTTC. It codes for CASSLAGGGTQYF.

The count of this clone is one. CDR3 DNA sequence: TGTGCCAGCAGTTTAGGGACTTCAAATGAAGCTTTCTTT. Residues: CASSLGTSNEAFF. The chain recombines TRBV27 with TRBJ1-1, with D maybe TRBD1 (5 bases). The CDR3 runs 13 residues. Trimming took off 2 bases at V and 7 bases at J, with 11 bases between the two ends. The germline V gene encodes CDR1 MNHEY and CDR2 SMNVEV (reference sequence).

This clone showed up just once. The rearrangement links TRBV13 to TRBJ2-1, with TRBD1 matching over 7 bases. Trimming removed 5 bases from V and 6 bases from J; junction bases left unmatched: 10. This CDR3 comprises 15 residues. Per the germline V gene, CDR1 is PRHDT and CDR2 is FYEKMQ (reference sequence). The CDR3, as DNA: TGTGCCAGCAGCGCCCGGGACAGAAGTGTCAATGAGCAGTTCTTC. It specifies CASSARDRSVNEQFF.

This clone has just one count. V gene TRBV25-1 combines with J gene TRBJ1-2; weak D call: TRBD1 (5 bases). Trimming cost V 6 bases and J 2 bases, with 13 bases left between them. The CDR3 runs 14 residues. Germline CDR1 is MGHDK and CDR2 is SYGVNS. The CDR3 is CASSGTQRNYGYTF. Here the CDR3 DNA reads TGTGCCAGCAGCGGGACCCAGAGGAACTATGGCTACACCTTC.

The V call is TRBV27, the J call TRBJ2-7; D is ambiguous. The CDR3 has 12 amino acids. V shed 8 bases and J shed 7 bases, with 15 bases lying between them. Germline V gives CDR1 MNHEY, CDR2 SMNVEV (reference sequence). This chain's CDR3 is CASGPLGWEQYF. DNA for the CDR3: TGTGCCAGCGGCCCGCTAGGGTGGGAGCAGTACTTC.

The V call is TRBV6-6, the J call TRBJ2-3; possible D gene TRBD2, 5 bases. V dropped 9 bases and J dropped 5 bases, with 15 bases sitting between them. This CDR3 has 13 amino acids. Germline V gives CDR1 MNHNY, CDR2 SVGAGI (reference sequence). The DNA of the CDR3 is TGTGCCAGTGAGGTAAACCGGGGAGATACGCAGTATTTT. This sequence encodes CASEVNRGDTQYF.

This clone was seen once. The chain uses TRBV27 and TRBJ1-2; D uncertain. V shed 6 bases and J shed 8 bases, with 19 bases lying between them. The CDR3 extends over 14 amino acids. Germline values: CDR1 MNHEY, CDR2 SMNVEV (reference sequence). The DNA for the CDR3 is TGTGCCAGCAGGCCTCTTAGTTTGGGCGGCGGCTACACCTTC. Encoded protein: CASRPLSLGGGYTF.

The rearrangement uses TRBV28 and TRBJ2-1; TRBD2 matches 12 bases. With V trimmed by 6 bases and J by 9 bases, 6 bases remained unmatched. From germline, CDR1 is MDHEN and CDR2 SYDVKM. The CDR3 is 14 residues long. CDR3 in DNA: TGTGCCAGCAGCATTACTAGCGGGGGGACTGAGCAGTTCTTC. Residues: CASSITSGGTEQFF.

The genes are TRBV7-8 and TRBJ2-1, with TRBD1 as a possible D gene (6 bases). The ends were cut back, 5 bases at V and 5 bases at J, with 10 bases in the middle. The germline V gene encodes CDR1 SGHVS and CDR2 FQNEAQ. The CDR3 loop spans 13 amino acids. The CDR3 region has the DNA TGTGCCAGCAGCGACCGGACAGACAATGAGCAGTTCTTC. Translating it yields CASSDRTDNEQFF.

This clone was counted a single time. The J gene is TRBJ1-1, the V gene TRBV28, with 8 bases identical to TRBD1. CDR1 and CDR2 from the germline V gene are MDHEN and SYDVKM. CDR3 length equals 16 residues. V lost 3 bases, J lost 5 bases, and 11 bases stayed unmatched. In DNA, the CDR3 is TGTGCCAGCAGTTTTAGGTCAGGGGGCTGGAGAACTGAAGCTTTCTTT. This codes for CASSFRSGGWRTEAFF.

The chain carries TRBV6-5 and TRBJ1-1, with D possibly being TRBD1 (5 bases). The CDR3 is 14 residues long. V gave up 0 bases and J gave up 1 base, with 6 bases separating them. Germline V gene lookup returns CDR1 MNHEY and CDR2 SVGAGI. The CDR3 sequence: CASSYSDRNTEAFF. The CDR3 DNA is TGTGCCAGCAGTTACTCAGACAGGAACACTGAAGCTTTCTTT.